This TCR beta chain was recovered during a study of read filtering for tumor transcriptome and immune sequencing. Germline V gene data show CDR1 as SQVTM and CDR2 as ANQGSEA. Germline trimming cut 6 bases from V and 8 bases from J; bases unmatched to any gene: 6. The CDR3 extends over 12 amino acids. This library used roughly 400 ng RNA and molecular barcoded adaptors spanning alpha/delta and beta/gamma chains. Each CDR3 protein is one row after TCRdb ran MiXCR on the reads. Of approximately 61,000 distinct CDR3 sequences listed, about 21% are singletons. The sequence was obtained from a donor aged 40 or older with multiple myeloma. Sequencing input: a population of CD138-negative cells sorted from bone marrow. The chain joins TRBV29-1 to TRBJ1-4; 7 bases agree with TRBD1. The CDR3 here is CSVGGTAEKLFF. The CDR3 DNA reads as TGCAGCGTGGGCGGGACAGCCGAAAAACTGTTTTTT.